This T cell receptor beta chain emerged from a study of blood T cell repertoires in COVID-19. Study summary: Sites across the United States, Italy and Spain contributed samples from acute and convalescent COVID-19.

V shed 2 bases and J shed 1 base, with 10 bases lying between them. The CDR3 totals 15 residues. Germline V CDR1 and CDR2: KGHSH, LQKENI. Per the study methods: The assay estimated nucleated cells by amplifying reference gene primers. TCRdb keeps only in-frame clones here, not all; method: immunoSEQ multiplex PCR. The D gene and trimming were derived from the DNA, and the V and J assignments and clone size from that table. The sample lists about 200,000 clones; more than 70% were seen once. Adults between about 18 and 95 years of age took part from 24 US areas. V and J are TRBV18 and TRBJ2-3, with D possibly being TRBD1 (5 bases). This clonotype was obtained from a man in his forties with acute COVID-19. Sequencing used PBMCs or T cells enriched from blood (not recorded which). The CDR3 DNA follows: TGTGCCAGCTCACCATTTGCACAGGGCACAGATACGCAGTATTTT. It translates to CASSPFAQGTDTQYF.